Below, 8 T cell receptor beta chains from the same sample are listed, as sequenced in a study of T cell repertoires in cytomegalovirus infection. TCRdb reprocessed the reads via MiXCR and lists one record per CDR3 protein. Counted here are approximately 500,000 distinct CDR3 sequences, approximately 11% occurring once; the ten biggest clones make up around 9.6%. The sequenced material came from PBMCs. These receptors originate from a human donor in good health (CMV status not recorded). Some clones in this sample may be carry-over from other donors' samples.

The V call is TRBV18, the J call TRBJ1-1, with TRBD1 as a possible D gene (5 bases). CDR1 and CDR2 (germline): KGHSH, LQKENI. The CDR3 consists of 16 residues. V dropped 2 bases and J dropped 0 bases, with 13 bases sitting between them. The CDR3 is CASSPFQGIMNTEAFF. Here the CDR3 DNA reads TGTGCCAGCTCACCATTCCAGGGTATCATGAACACTGAAGCTTTCTTT.

The chain recombines TRBV24-1 with TRBJ2-2; D could derive from TRBD1 or TRBD2 (5 bases each). Per germline, CDR1 KGHDR and CDR2 SFDVKD. The V gene lost 8 bases and the J gene lost 1 base, with 10 bases spanning the gap. This CDR3 has 14 residues. The CDR3 sequence is CATTGTQNTGELFF. CDR3 coding DNA: TGTGCCACCACCGGGACGCAGAACACCGGGGAGCTGTTTTTT.

Ten or more counts support this clonotype. CDR3 coding DNA: TGTGCCAGCCTGGGACAGGGGTATTATGGCTACACCTTC. It specifies CASLGQGYYGYTF. The chain employs TRBV6-1 and TRBJ1-2, with 10 bases fitting TRBD1. Germline-derived CDR1 and CDR2 are MNHNS and SASEGT. The CDR3 has 13 amino acids. Germline trimming cut 8 bases from V and 5 bases from J; bases unmatched to any gene: 5.

This clonotype was counted ten times or more. The V gene is TRBV4-2, the J gene TRBJ2-7; D gene ambiguous. Deletions cut 2 bases from V and 0 bases from J, with 2 bases between. Germline loops: CDR1 LGHNA, CDR2 YNFKEQ. The CDR3 spans 12 residues. The CDR3 DNA is TGTGCCAGCAGCCAACCCTCCTACGAGCAGTACTTC. Protein: CASSQPSYEQYF.

The chain recombines TRBV10-3 with TRBJ2-1; perhaps TRBD2 as D (6 bases). Germline V gene data show CDR1 as ENHRY and CDR2 as SYGVKD. V was cut by 6 bases and J by 8 bases, with 11 bases left in between. The CDR3 runs 12 residues. CDR3 in DNA: TGTGCCATCAGAGAACTAGCAGATGAGCAGTTCTTC. It yields the protein CAIRELADEQFF.

This clonotype was seen more than once but under ten times. V is TRBV19 and J is TRBJ1-1; perhaps TRBD1 as D (6 bases). CDR3 length: 14 residues. Germline-derived CDR1 and CDR2 are LNHDA and SQIVND (reference sequence). V was clipped by 3 bases and J by 4 bases, with 12 bases between them. CDR3 nucleotides: TGTGCCAGTAGTATCCCAGGGGTTGGCACTGAAGCTTTCTTT. It is translated as CASSIPGVGTEAFF.

This clonotype was observed many times. The chain has TRBV28 and TRBJ2-7, with 7 bases matching TRBD1. J gave up 3 bases and V 7 bases, and 6 bases lay outside the gene matches. This CDR3 contains 13 residues. The germline CDR1 and CDR2 sequences are MDHEN and SYDVKM. CDR3 nucleotides: TGTGCCAGCAACGGGAACAGGGGCTACGAGCAGTACTTC. Its protein is CASNGNRGYEQYF.

In its sample, this clonotype was seen many times. The chain combines TRBV5-1 with TRBJ1-1; D ambiguous. The germline CDR1 and CDR2 sequences are SGHRS and YFSETQ. The CDR3 loop spans 14 amino acids. Trimming removed 2 bases from V and 1 base from J, with 9 bases in between. CDR3 protein: CASSFAPENTEAFF. The CDR3 region has the DNA TGCGCCAGCAGCTTCGCCCCAGAGAACACTGAAGCTTTCTTT. Full variable domain (remainder filled in from reference TRBV5-1 and TRBJ1-1): KAGVTQTPRYLIKTRGQQVTLSCSPISGHRSVSWYQQTPGQGLQFLFEYFSETQRNKGNFPGRFSGRQFSNSRSEMNVSTLELGDSALYLCASSFAPENTEAFFGQGTRLTVV.